These 7 T cell receptor beta chains came from one sample sequenced in a study of shared clonotypes between healthy human individuals. Profiling relied on immunoSEQ multiplex PCR, and the TCRdb table lists in-frame clones only, not all of them. The table includes about 2.1 million clones, over 85% detected once. The naive CD8 population came from CD45RO-negative cells selected for CCR7, without terminally differentiated effector memory CD45RA+ cells. The sequenced sample was naive CD8+ T cells from PBMCs. The receptors come from a man younger than 30 in good health. Some clones in this sample may be carry-over from other donors' samples.

The rearrangement links TRBV18 to TRBJ2-3; D unclear. Germline lookup yields CDR1 KGHSH and CDR2 LQKENI. Deletions cut 0 bases from V and 3 bases from J, with 16 bases between. This CDR3 contains 17 residues. CDR3 loop: CASSPPMDLEETDTQYF. The DNA for the CDR3 is TGTGCCAGCTCACCACCAATGGACCTCGAAGAGACAGATACGCAGTATTTT. Filled out from reference TRBV18 and TRBJ2-3, the complete variable domain reads NAGVMQNPRHLVRRRGQEARLRCSPMKGHSHVYWYRQLPEEGLKFMVYLQKENIIDESGMPKERFSAEFPKEGPSILRIQQVVRGDSAAYFCASSPPMDLEETDTQYFGPGTRLTVL.

The chain joins TRBV18 to TRBJ1-2; TRBD1 aligns across 8 bases. The CDR3 runs to 15 residues. The germline gives CDR1 KGHSH, CDR2 LQKENI. J gave up 6 bases and V 5 bases, and 11 bases lay outside the gene matches. CDR3 nucleotides: TGTGCCAGCTCAGACCCGACAGGGGTGAATAATGGCTACACCTTC. Its protein is CASSDPTGVNNGYTF.

The rearrangement joins TRBV19 to TRBJ2-7, with TRBD2 as a possible D gene (6 bases). This CDR3 contains 15 residues. V shed 1 base and J shed 4 bases, with 14 bases lying between them. CDR1 and CDR2 from the germline V gene are LNHDA and SQIVND (reference sequence). CDR3 residues: CASSIVPGAYYEQYF. The CDR3, as DNA: TGTGCCAGTAGTATAGTACCGGGAGCTTATTACGAGCAGTACTTC.

The chain joins TRBV2 to TRBJ2-1; D uncertain. CDR1 is SNHLY, CDR2 FYNNEI, per germline. The CDR3 contains 15 residues. V gave up 8 bases and J gave up 0 bases, with 14 bases separating them. For the CDR3, the DNA is TGTGCCAGCGGGGTCCGGGTGAGCTCCTACAATGAGCAGTTCTTC. Amino acid sequence: CASGVRVSSYNEQFF.

The chain links TRBV4-1 to TRBJ2-1; possibly TRBD1 for D (6 bases). Trimming removed 0 bases at V and 4 bases at J, with 7 bases between. The CDR3 covers 14 residues. The germline V gene has CDR1 MGHRA and CDR2 YSYEKL. CDR3 amino acids: CASSQEQGYNEQFF. The CDR3 DNA follows: TGCGCCAGCAGCCAAGAACAGGGATACAATGAGCAGTTCTTC.

Turning to this clone: This sample also contains other DNA sequences that code for the same CDR3. The CDR3: CASSMGTGDGYTF. CDR3 nucleotide sequence: TGTGCCAGTAGTATGGGGACAGGTGATGGCTACACCTTC. The chain uses TRBV19 and TRBJ1-2, with 8 bases identical to TRBD1. Germline values: CDR1 LNHDA, CDR2 SQIVND (reference sequence). V shed 3 bases and J 6 bases; nucleotides not matched to a gene: 3. The CDR3 extends over 13 amino acids. Variable domain in full (rest from reference TRBV19 and TRBJ1-2): DGGITQSPKYLFRKEGQNVTLSCEQNLNHDAMYWYRQDPGQGLRLIYYSQIVNDFQKGDIAEGYSVSREKKESFPLTVTSAQKNPTAFYLCASSMGTGDGYTFGSGTRLTVV.

CDR3 sequence: CASSLLAHSTDTQYF. The CDR3 DNA reads TGTGCCAGCAGTCTTCTAGCGCATAGCACAGATACGCAGTATTTT. The gene calls are TRBV27 and TRBJ2-3, with D perhaps TRBD2 (6 bases). This CDR3 is 15 amino acids long. The germline CDR1 and CDR2 sequences are MNHEY and SMNVEV (reference sequence). Trimming cost V 5 bases and J 0 bases, with 12 bases left between them.